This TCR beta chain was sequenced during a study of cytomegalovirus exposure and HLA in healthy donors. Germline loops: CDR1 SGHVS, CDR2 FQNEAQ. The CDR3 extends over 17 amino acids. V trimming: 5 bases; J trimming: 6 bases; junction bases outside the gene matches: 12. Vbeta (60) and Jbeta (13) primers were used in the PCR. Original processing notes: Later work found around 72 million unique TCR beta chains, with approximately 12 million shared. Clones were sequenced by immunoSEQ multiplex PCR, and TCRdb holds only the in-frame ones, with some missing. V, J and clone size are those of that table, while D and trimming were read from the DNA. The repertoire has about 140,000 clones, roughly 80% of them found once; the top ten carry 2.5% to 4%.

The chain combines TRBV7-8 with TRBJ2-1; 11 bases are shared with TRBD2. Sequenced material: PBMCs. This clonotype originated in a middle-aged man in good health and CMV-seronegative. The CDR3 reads CASSTATSGGDPNEQFF. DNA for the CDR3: TGTGCCAGCAGCACGGCCACTAGCGGGGGAGACCCCAATGAGCAGTTCTTC. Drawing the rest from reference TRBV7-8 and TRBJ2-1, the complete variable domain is GAGVSQSPRYKVAKRGQDVALRCDPISGHVSLFWYQQALGQGPEFLTYFQNEAQLDKSGLPSDRFFAERPEGSVSTLKIQRTQQEDSAVYLCASSTATSGGDPNEQFFGPGTRLTVL.